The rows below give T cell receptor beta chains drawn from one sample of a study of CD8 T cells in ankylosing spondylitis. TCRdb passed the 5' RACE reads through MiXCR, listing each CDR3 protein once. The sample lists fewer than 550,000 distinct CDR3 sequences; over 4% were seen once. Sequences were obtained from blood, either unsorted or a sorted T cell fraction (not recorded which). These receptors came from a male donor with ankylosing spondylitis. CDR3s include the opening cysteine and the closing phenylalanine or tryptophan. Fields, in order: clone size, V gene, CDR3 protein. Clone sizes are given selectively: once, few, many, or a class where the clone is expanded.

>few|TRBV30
CAWTWPGSLGQYF
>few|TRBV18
CASHTVLTNLNYGYTF
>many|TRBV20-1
CSAPPGQAQTQYF
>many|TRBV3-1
CASSPGGRISYEQYF
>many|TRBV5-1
CASSSGRRGTGNTDTQYF
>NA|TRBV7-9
CASSGGEAFF
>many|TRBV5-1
CASSLGPSGSSYNEQFF
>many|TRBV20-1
CSASLWQAGTHSPLHF
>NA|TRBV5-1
CASSLDGGLGDSPLHF
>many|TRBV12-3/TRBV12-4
CASIFTGMGGYTF
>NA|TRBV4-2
CASSQELGQGGGMDTEAFF
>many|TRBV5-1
CASSFGRLVDTQYF
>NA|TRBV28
CASSTATTTNEKLFF
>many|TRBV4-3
CASSQGIWALGRTDTQYF
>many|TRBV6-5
CASSYGGSIYEQYF
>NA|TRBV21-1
CASSKFSGNTIYF
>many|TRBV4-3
CASSQDRRGQETQYF
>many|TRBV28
CASSSPGTGNYGYTF
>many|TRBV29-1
CSVDGLETRLQFF
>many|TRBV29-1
CSVGPLKFDNYGYTF
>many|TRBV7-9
CASSLATDRPYEQYF
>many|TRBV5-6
CASSYTGMSGYTF
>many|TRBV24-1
CATSGPLDEAFF
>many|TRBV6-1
CASSEAGVYRWFF
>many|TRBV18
CASSPPSNEQFF
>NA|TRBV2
CASSPPWTSGSTDTQYF
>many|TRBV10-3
CAISEPIGRRGLHTEAFF
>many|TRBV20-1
CSARSYTGNYNEQFF
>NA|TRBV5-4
CASSRGIPYEQYF
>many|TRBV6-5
CASSYSRDTYPYEQYF
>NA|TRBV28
CASRDRGKDTQYF
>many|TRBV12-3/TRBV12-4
CASSLVGPNEKLFF
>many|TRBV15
CATSRDPGTNADTQYF
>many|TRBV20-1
CSARARALSYEQYF
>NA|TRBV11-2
CASSLDKRLTKETQYF
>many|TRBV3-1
CASSQDGGSNQPQHF